These 26 T cell receptor beta chains were all obtained from the same sample, sequenced in a study of radiation and T cells in renal cell carcinoma. Time point denoted: baseline pretreatment blood. Noted treatment: 15 Gy SBRT to primary tumor, nephrectomy 4 weeks later. Sequenced by immunoSEQ multiplex PCR; TCRdb stores in-frame clones only, minus some. The sample contains tens of thousands of clones, more than 60% of which appear only once. This sample comprised blood, obtained from a patient whose treatment included radiotherapy and nephrectomy. Receptor source: a man aged 60 to 75 with renal cell carcinoma.

J is TRBJ2-5 and V is TRBV27; either TRBD1 or TRBD2 may supply D (5 bases each). This CDR3 contains 13 residues. Looked up from germline, CDR1 is MNHEY and CDR2 is SMNVEV (reference sequence). Trimming shortened V by 6 bases and J by 5 bases, and 13 bases separated the two germline ends. CDR3 DNA sequence: TGTGCCAGCAGCCTTGGTGGGACCGAGACCCAGTACTTC. This gives the protein CASSLGGTETQYF.

This clone is categorized as medium-sized. The rearrangement joins TRBV5-1 to TRBJ2-1, with 10 bases lining up with TRBD2. The germline V gene has CDR1 SGHRS and CDR2 YFSETQ. The ends lost 0 bases at V and 2 bases at J; junction bases unmatched: 2. The CDR3 covers 16 residues. The CDR3 DNA is TGCGCCAGCAGCTTGGATCTAGCGGGGGCCTACAATGAGCAGTTCTTC. This encodes CASSLDLAGAYNEQFF. Full variable domain (missing parts from reference TRBV5-1 and TRBJ2-1): KAGVTQTPRYLIKTRGQQVTLSCSPISGHRSVSWYQQTPGQGLQFLFEYFSETQRNKGNFPGRFSGRQFSNSRSEMNVSTLELGDSALYLCASSLDLAGAYNEQFFGPGTRLTVL.

V and J are TRBV5-1 and TRBJ1-2; D not certain. This CDR3 has 15 amino acids. Trimming shortened V by 0 bases and J by 0 bases, and 9 bases separated the two germline ends. Germline CDR1 reads SGHRS; CDR2 reads YFSETQ. CDR3 sequence: CASSLDVGANYGYTF. DNA of the CDR3: TGCGCCAGCAGCTTGGATGTGGGAGCTAACTATGGCTACACCTTC. Based on the CDR3 plus reference TRBV5-1 and TRBJ1-2, the full variable domain is KAGVTQTPRYLIKTRGQQVTLSCSPISGHRSVSWYQQTPGQGLQFLFEYFSETQRNKGNFPGRFSGRQFSNSRSEMNVSTLELGDSALYLCASSLDVGANYGYTFGSGTRLTVV.

V and J are TRBV19 and TRBJ1-1; 11 bases are a match to TRBD1. CDR1 and CDR2 (germline): LNHDA, SQIVND (reference sequence). This CDR3 is 16 amino acids long. The V and J ends lost 3 bases and 4 bases, in that order; junction bases with no gene match: 7. CDR3 region: CASSIFPGTGGTEAFF. CDR3 nucleotide sequence: TGTGCCAGTAGTATTTTTCCCGGGACAGGGGGCACTGAAGCTTTCTTT.

The chain recombines TRBV7-2 with TRBJ2-1; 9 positions match TRBD2. The ends lost 4 bases at V and 8 bases at J; junction bases unmatched: 15. The germline CDR1 and CDR2 sequences are SGHTA and FQGNSA. The length of the CDR3 is 17 residues. The DNA of the CDR3 is TGTGCCAGCAGCTACCCTCGGGGGACTAGCATCCCTTATGAGCAGTTCTTC. This codes for CASSYPRGTSIPYEQFF.

This rearrangement joins TRBV19 to TRBJ2-5; tentative D call: TRBD1 (5 bases). Per germline, CDR1 LNHDA and CDR2 SQIVND (reference sequence). V gave up 3 bases and J gave up 2 bases, with 16 bases separating them. The CDR3 has 16 amino acids. The CDR3 coding sequence is TGTGCCAGTAGTATCTCAGGTGGGGCAGAACAAGAGACCCAGTACTTC. Translating gives CASSISGGAEQETQYF.

The CDR3 sequence: CASSKEGPSWSGRGDEQFF. CDR3 DNA sequence: TGTGCCAGCAGTAAAGAGGGCCCATCTTGGAGCGGGAGAGGGGATGAGCAGTTCTTC. This chain connects TRBV7-9 to TRBJ2-1; 8 nucleotides line up with TRBD2. V lost 6 bases, J lost 8 bases, and 24 bases stayed unmatched. This CDR3 contains 19 residues. CDR1 SEHNR and CDR2 FQNEAQ come from the germline V gene (reference sequence).

The V and J genes are TRBV12-5 and TRBJ1-5; TRBD1 matches 8 bases. The V gene end was trimmed by 5 bases and the J gene end by 6 bases; junction bases not matched to a gene: 6. Looked up from germline, CDR1 is LGHNT and CDR2 is FRNRAP. The CDR3 length is 14 residues. The CDR3 DNA reads as TGTGCTAGTGGTCAGGACAGGGTGGGTCAGCCCCAGCATTTT. Protein sequence: CASGQDRVGQPQHF.

V is TRBV27 and J is TRBJ1-6; 8 bases align to TRBD1. The germline V gene has CDR1 MNHEY and CDR2 SMNVEV (reference sequence). With 6 bases clipped from V and 6 bases from J, the junction kept 7 bases outside the gene matches. This CDR3 is built from 15 residues. DNA of the CDR3: TGTGCCAGCAGCCCGGACAGGGAGAGTAATTCACCCCTCCACTTT. Protein product: CASSPDRESNSPLHF.

This clone was seen a single time. The V and J genes are TRBV11-2 and TRBJ2-1; 14 bases are shared with TRBD2. This CDR3 spans 15 amino acids. Germline-derived CDR1 and CDR2 are SGHAT and FQNNGV. V lost 5 bases and J lost 6; bases outside the gene matches: 3. The CDR3 sequence: CASSAGTSGSNEQFF. The DNA of the CDR3 is TGTGCCAGCAGCGCCGGGACTAGCGGGAGCAATGAGCAGTTCTTC. Full variable domain (rest looked up from reference TRBV11-2 and TRBJ2-1): EAGVAQSPRYKIIEKRQSVAFWCNPISGHATLYWYQQILGQGPKLLIQFQNNGVVDDSQLPKDRFSAERLKGVDSTLKIQPAKLEDSAVYLCASSAGTSGSNEQFFGPGTRLTVL.

Only one count was recorded for this clone. The chain has TRBV7-6 and TRBJ1-1; possibly TRBD1 for D (5 bases). This CDR3 contains 12 residues. Germline V CDR1 and CDR2: SGHVS, FNYEAQ. V lost 1 base and J lost 8, with 8 bases in between. In nucleotides, the CDR3 is TGTGCCAGCAGCTTAGTAACAGGAGAAGCTTTCTTT. This sequence encodes CASSLVTGEAFF.

Judged by abundance, this clone is large (0.1 to 1%). The chain employs TRBV7-7 and TRBJ2-1; 7 bases align to TRBD1. The germline V gene has CDR1 SSHAT and CDR2 FNYEAQ (reference sequence). This CDR3 is built from 13 residues. The V and J ends lost 3 bases and 9 bases, in that order; junction bases with no gene match: 5. The CDR3 bases are TGTGCCAGCAGCTTTGCGACAGGGCTTGAGCAGTTCTTC. This translates into CASSFATGLEQFF.

In its sample, this clone was seen a few times. The chain has TRBV15 and TRBJ1-5; D unclear. CDR3 length: 15 amino acids. V lost 0 bases to trimming and J lost 0 bases, with 6 bases between them. Germline assignment: CDR1 LNHNV and CDR2 YYDKDF (reference sequence). The chain's CDR3 is CATSRERYSNQPQHF. CDR3 sequence (DNA): TGTGCCACCAGCAGAGAACGGTATAGCAATCAGCCCCAGCATTTT.

The rearrangement joins TRBV5-1 to TRBJ1-4, with D possibly being TRBD1 (6 bases). V lost 4 bases and J lost 8, with 18 bases in between. Germline values: CDR1 SGHRS, CDR2 YFSETQ. The CDR3 consists of 15 residues. CDR3 in amino acids: CASSIGGGSEEKLFF. Written as DNA, the CDR3 is TGCGCCAGCAGCATTGGTGGGGGCTCGGAGGAAAAACTGTTTTTT. Using reference TRBV5-1 and TRBJ1-4 for the parts outside the CDR3, the full variable domain is KAGVTQTPRYLIKTRGQQVTLSCSPISGHRSVSWYQQTPGQGLQFLFEYFSETQRNKGNFPGRFSGRQFSNSRSEMNVSTLELGDSALYLCASSIGGGSEEKLFFGSGTQLSVL.

The V call is TRBV7-2, the J call TRBJ1-1; D not certain. CDR3 size: 15 residues. The ends were cut back, 4 bases at V and 1 base at J, with 13 bases in the middle. The germline CDR1 and CDR2 sequences are SGHTA and FQGNSA. CDR3 residues: CASSSYAGGNTEAFF. CDR3 nucleotides: TGTGCCAGCAGCTCTTATGCAGGTGGGAACACTGAAGCTTTCTTT.

The V call is TRBV6-1, the J call TRBJ2-7; the match to TRBD1 covers 9 bases. The CDR3 consists of 16 residues. Trimming at V came to 4 bases and at J to 4 bases, leaving 11 bases not matched to a gene. Germline CDR1 reads MNHNS; CDR2 reads SASEGT. This chain's CDR3 is CASSALDRGGTYEQYV. Written as DNA, the CDR3 is TGTGCCAGCAGTGCCCTTGACAGGGGGGGAACATACGAGCAGTACGTC.

The chain carries TRBV30 and TRBJ2-3; TRBD2 agrees at 13 bases. The CDR3 runs to 17 residues. The ends lost 3 bases at V and 3 bases at J; junction bases unmatched: 9. The germline gives CDR1 GTSNPN, CDR2 SVGIG (reference sequence). The CDR3 nucleotides are TGTGCCTGGAGGACCTTCACTAGCGGGGGGGCTACAGATACGCAGTATTTT. Encoded protein: CAWRTFTSGGATDTQYF.

The chain carries TRBV19 and TRBJ2-3, with unresolved D. The CDR3 spans 16 residues. With 5 bases removed from V and 4 bases from J, the gap between germline ends came to 19 bases. The germline V gene has CDR1 LNHDA and CDR2 SQIVND (reference sequence). As DNA, the CDR3 is TGTGCCAGTAGTCCCGAGGTAGGGTGGGGTGCAGATACGCAGTATTTT. Residues: CASSPEVGWGADTQYF.

This chain joins TRBV18 and TRBJ2-3, with TRBD2 matching over 7 bases. The CDR3 has 15 amino acids. Germline V gene sequence: CDR1 KGHSH, CDR2 LQKENI. The J segment lost 0 bases and the V segment lost 1 base, leaving 1 base of the junction unmatched. The CDR3 nucleotides are TGTGCCAGCTCACCACAAGCGGGAAGCACAGATACGCAGTATTTT. This sequence encodes CASSPQAGSTDTQYF.

This clone has more than one count but fewer than ten. The J gene is TRBJ1-2, the V gene TRBV19; 8 positions agree with TRBD1. The CDR3 loop spans 15 amino acids. J was trimmed by 7 bases and V by 7 bases; bases with no gene match: 14. Germline V gene data show CDR1 as LNHDA and CDR2 as SQIVND (reference sequence). CDR3 nucleotide sequence: TGTGCCAGTACAACCCCCGGACAGGGCAACCGTGGCTACACCTTC. Amino acids: CASTTPGQGNRGYTF.

In its sample, this clone was seen a few times. This chain uses TRBV6-1 with TRBJ2-2, with D unresolved. Germline assignment: CDR1 MNHNS and CDR2 SASEGT. The CDR3 spans 12 residues. V was pared by 9 bases and J by 3 bases, with 8 bases between. CDR3: CASNTDTGELFF. The CDR3 region has the DNA TGTGCCAGTAATACGGACACCGGGGAGCTGTTTTTT.

The chain joins TRBV5-1 to TRBJ2-7; D not resolved. The germline V gene encodes CDR1 SGHRS and CDR2 YFSETQ. Deletions cut 0 bases from V and 1 base from J, with 8 bases between. CDR3 length equals 14 residues. CDR3 DNA sequence: TGCGCCAGCAGCTTGGGCGTGGCGTCCTACGAGCAGTACGTC. Protein: CASSLGVASYEQYV.

The chain carries TRBV5-1 and TRBJ2-3; 7 nucleotides align to TRBD2. CDR1 and CDR2 from the germline V gene are SGHRS and YFSETQ. The J segment lost 2 bases and the V segment lost 0 bases, leaving 3 bases of the junction unmatched. There are 15 residues in the CDR3. The CDR3 nucleotides read TGCGCCAGCAGCTTGGCGGGGGGATCCACAGATACGCAGTATTTT. It translates to CASSLAGGSTDTQYF.

This chain connects TRBV30 to TRBJ2-7; D is uncertain. The CDR3 is made up of 16 amino acids. Per the germline V gene, CDR1 is GTSNPN and CDR2 is SVGIG (reference sequence). V lost 0 bases, J lost 2 bases, and 17 bases lay in between. The CDR3 sequence: CAWSVQGWSATYEQYF. DNA of the CDR3: TGTGCCTGGAGTGTACAAGGGTGGTCGGCCACCTACGAGCAGTACTTC.

The chain employs TRBV7-8 and TRBJ1-1, with D uncertain. The CDR3 is 15 amino acids. The germline V gene encodes CDR1 SGHVS and CDR2 FQNEAQ. Trimming took off 5 bases at V and 4 bases at J, with 17 bases between the two ends. DNA for the CDR3: TGTGCCAGCAGCCCGACCACCCTCGGGAGCACTGAAGCTTTCTTT. Protein product: CASSPTTLGSTEAFF. The full variable domain, in which reference TRBV7-8 and TRBJ1-1 provide the parts outside the CDR3, is GAGVSQSPRYKVAKRGQDVALRCDPISGHVSLFWYQQALGQGPEFLTYFQNEAQLDKSGLPSDRFFAERPEGSVSTLKIQRTQQEDSAVYLCASSPTTLGSTEAFFGQGTRLTVV.

The rearrangement links TRBV5-1 to TRBJ2-2; D call uncertain. The CDR3 has 14 amino acids. The V gene's germline CDR1 is SGHRS and CDR2 YFSETQ. The ends were cut back, 0 bases at V and 2 bases at J, with 5 bases in the middle. CDR3 region: CASSLGLNTGELFF. The CDR3 DNA reads as TGCGCCAGCAGCTTGGGACTTAACACCGGGGAGCTGTTTTTT.